The rows below give T cell receptor beta chains drawn from one sample of a study of CD8 T cells in Susac syndrome. In TCRdb, the immunoSEQ multiplex PCR reads were re-called with MiXCR into one record per CDR3 protein. The sample contains about 400,000 distinct CDR3 sequences, 75% to 90% of which appear only once. Material for sequencing was CD8+ T cells from PBMCs. All receptors derive from a human donor with multiple sclerosis. Each CDR3 is given with its conserved first and last residue. The order of the fields is D gene, J gene, V gene, clone size, CDR3 protein, CDR3 DNA. A D gene is named only where the DNA matches it firmly. Size is stated for part of the rows, as once, few or many counts, or as a class when the clone is expanded.

>-|TRBJ2-1|TRBV6-2/TRBV6-3|-
CASSYSGPINEQFF
TGTGCCAGCAGTTACTCGGGACCGATCAATGAGCAGTTCTTC
>TRBD2|TRBJ2-7|TRBV18|-
CASSPLDTSGRYEQYF
TGTGCCAGCTCACCACTCGACACTAGCGGACGCTACGAGCAGTACTTC
>-|TRBJ2-2|TRBV27|-
CASSPDVNTGELFF
TGTGCCAGCAGTCCAGATGTTAACACCGGGGAGCTGTTTTTT
>-|TRBJ1-3|TRBV5-4|-
CASSLPSGNTIYF
TGTGCCAGCAGCTTGCCCTCTGGAAACACCATATATTTT
>TRBD2|TRBJ2-3|TRBV11-2|-
CASSPKASGPSTDTQYF
TGTGCCAGCAGCCCCAAGGCTAGCGGCCCTAGCACAGATACGCAGTATTTT
>-|TRBJ1-1|TRBV30|-
CAWNPEIGNTEAFF
TGTGCCTGGAATCCAGAAATTGGGAACACTGAAGCTTTCTTT
>-|TRBJ1-3|TRBV27|-
CASSPTTGSGNTIYF
TGTGCCAGCAGTCCGACGACCGGCTCTGGAAACACCATATATTTT
>-|TRBJ1-2|TRBV3-1|-
CASSQAYSDYGYTF
TGTGCCAGCAGCCAAGCCTACTCAGACTATGGCTACACCTTC
>-|TRBJ2-7|TRBV3-1|-
CASSPGITYEQYF
TGTGCCAGCAGCCCCGGAATAACCTACGAGCAGTACTTC
>TRBD2|TRBJ2-1|TRBV24-1|once
CATRGRRIIDEQFF
TGTGCCACCCGCGGGAGAAGAATTATTGATGAGCAGTTCTTC
>-|TRBJ1-1|TRBV30|-
CAWRGQWNTEAFF
TGTGCCTGGAGAGGACAGTGGAACACTGAAGCTTTCTTT
>-|TRBJ2-7|TRBV7-9|-
CASSSLSTPTSYEQYF
TGTGCCAGCAGCTCCCTTTCGACACCTACCTCCTACGAGCAGTACTTC